The rows below give T cell receptor beta chains drawn from one sample of a study of cytomegalovirus exposure and HLA in healthy donors. Profiled with immunoSEQ multiplex PCR; TCRdb holds only in-frame clones, not every one. The sample holds approximately 180,000 clones, around 80% seen once. Material for sequencing was PBMCs. These receptors were taken from a woman under 30 in good health and CMV-seronegative. The CDR3 runs from the conserved cysteine through the conserved F or W. A D gene is named only where the DNA matches it firmly. Size is omitted from some rows. Given values are once, few, many or a class for expanded clones.

TRBV29-1	.	TRBJ2-1	.	CSVEVFNEQFF	TGCAGCGTTGAAGTATTTAATGAGCAGTTCTTC
TRBV14	.	TRBJ1-1	.	CASSLAGMNTEAFF	TGTGCCAGCAGCCTGGCCGGGATGAACACTGAAGCTTTCTTT
TRBV10-3	TRBD1	TRBJ2-7	.	CAISSTGDGEQYF	TGTGCCATCAGTTCGACAGGGGACGGCGAGCAGTACTTC
TRBV5-1	TRBD1	TRBJ2-7	once	CASSLTDRGEQYF	TGCGCCAGCAGCTTAACAGACAGGGGCGAGCAGTACTTC
TRBV5-1	.	TRBJ1-3	.	CASSSPGNTIYF	TGCGCCAGCAGCTCTCCCGGAAACACCATATATTTT
TRBV1	.	TRBJ1-5	.	CTSSYPPPGSRGTTLGNQPQHF	TGCACCAGCAGCTACCCCCCCCCAGGTTCGAGGGGGACCACTCTCGGCAATCAGCCCCAGCATTTT
TRBV7-6	TRBD2	TRBJ2-3	.	CASSQGLASDTQYF	TGTGCCAGCAGCCAGGGACTAGCCTCAGATACGCAGTATTTT
TRBV19	TRBD2	TRBJ2-3	.	CANSRLREGTDTQYF	TGTGCCAACTCCCGGCTGCGGGAGGGCACAGATACGCAGTATTTT
TRBV2	TRBD2	TRBJ2-7	few	CASRTIAGPYEQYF	TGTGCCAGCCGGACCATAGCGGGCCCCTACGAGCAGTACTTC
TRBV4-3	TRBD2	TRBJ2-1	.	CASSQDPLAGFRDNEQFF	TGCGCCAGCAGCCAAGATCCCCTAGCGGGTTTCCGAGACAATGAGCAGTTCTTC
TRBV5-1	TRBD1	TRBJ2-1	.	CASSLAGTGFLNEQFF	TGCGCCAGCAGCTTGGCCGGGACAGGGTTTTTAAATGAGCAGTTCTTC
TRBV7-8	TRBD1	TRBJ2-2	.	CASSLGTATGELFF	TGTGCCAGCAGCCTGGGGACAGCCACCGGGGAGCTGTTTTTT
TRBV29-1	TRBD1	TRBJ1-2	.	CSAYRGRSYGYTF	TGCAGCGCCTACAGGGGGCGAAGTTATGGCTACACCTTC
TRBV4-1	TRBD1	TRBJ1-2	once	CASSQDWTGGYGYTF	TGCGCCAGCAGCCAAGACTGGACAGGGGGCTATGGCTACACCTTC
TRBV28	.	TRBJ2-7	.	CASSFAPYEAYEQYF	TGTGCCAGCAGTTTCGCCCCCTATGAGGCCTACGAGCAGTACTTC
TRBV28	.	TRBJ1-1	.	CASSQLPSGTEAFF	TGTGCCAGCAGTCAGCTCCCATCGGGCACTGAAGCTTTCTTT
TRBV7-2	TRBD2	TRBJ2-1	.	CASSLSPSGRGGNEQFF	TGTGCCAGCAGCTTATCACCTAGCGGGAGAGGCGGGAATGAGCAGTTCTTC
TRBV11-2	.	TRBJ2-7	.	CASSLGSTSSYEQYF	TGTGCCAGCAGCTTAGGGTCCACGAGCTCCTACGAGCAGTACTTC
TRBV29-1	TRBD2	TRBJ2-5	.	CSVVTSGRAGETQYF	TGCAGCGTTGTGACTAGCGGGAGGGCCGGGGAGACCCAGTACTTC
TRBV6-1	.	TRBJ1-1	few	CATRLTGNTEAFF	TGTGCCACCAGATTGACAGGTAACACTGAAGCTTTCTTT
TRBV7-9	.	TRBJ1-2	.	CASSLYGWGNENYGYTF	TGTGCCAGCAGCTTATATGGTTGGGGCAACGAGAACTATGGCTACACCTTC
TRBV6-4	.	TRBJ1-2	.	CASSDLTGKDYGYTF	TGTGCCAGCAGTGACTTAACAGGGAAAGACTATGGCTACACCTTC
TRBV6-6	.	TRBJ2-5	.	CASSYVSDQETQYF	TGTGCCAGCAGTTACGTCTCAGACCAAGAGACCCAGTACTTC
TRBV5-8	TRBD1	TRBJ1-3	.	CASSLEGATGNTIYF	TGTGCCAGCAGCTTGGAGGGGGCCACTGGAAACACCATATATTTT
TRBV7-6	.	TRBJ2-5	.	CASSLGLTFQETQYF	TGTGCCAGCAGCTTAGGGTTAACATTCCAAGAGACCCAGTACTTC
TRBV4-3	.	TRBJ2-5	.	CASSQDWKTGIQAKTQYF	TGCGCCAGCAGCCAAGATTGGAAAACAGGGATCCAGGCGAAGACCCAGTACTTC
TRBV10-2	.	TRBJ1-1	few	CASSIGLSTEAFF	TGCGCCAGCAGTATAGGACTCTCAACTGAAGCTTTCTTT
TRBV29-1	TRBD2	TRBJ2-7	.	CSVLSGNSYEQYF	TGCAGCGTTCTAAGCGGGAACTCCTACGAGCAGTACTTC
TRBV9	.	TRBJ2-3	.	CASSVGGGAYGRTDTQYF	TGTGCCAGCAGCGTAGGAGGTGGAGCGTACGGGAGAACAGATACGCAGTATTTT
TRBV5-1	TRBD1	TRBJ1-1	.	CASSADRGAEAFF	TGCGCCAGCAGCGCGGACAGGGGCGCTGAAGCTTTCTTT
TRBV7-2	TRBD1	TRBJ1-4	.	CASSPTGGWEKLFF	TGTGCCAGCAGCCCGACAGGGGGTTGGGAAAAACTGTTTTTT
TRBV18	.	TRBJ2-3	.	CASSSGGPDTQYF	TGTGCCAGCTCCTCCGGGGGTCCAGATACGCAGTATTTT
TRBV29-1	.	TRBJ1-1	once	CSVGWPRNTEAFF	TGCAGCGTTGGGTGGCCAAGAAACACTGAAGCTTTCTTT
TRBV2	TRBD1	TRBJ1-2	.	CASSELQGQGAAGYTF	TGTGCCAGCAGTGAGCTCCAGGGACAGGGGGCGGCTGGCTACACCTTC
TRBV30	.	TRBJ1-3	.	CAWTQGVSGNTIYF	TGTGCCTGGACGCAAGGGGTATCCGGAAACACCATATATTTT
TRBV9	TRBD2	TRBJ2-3	.	CASSAGTSGRVVTDTQYF	TGTGCCAGCAGCGCTGGGACTAGCGGGAGGGTGGTGACAGATACGCAGTATTTT
TRBV6-5	.	TRBJ2-3	once	CASTVQGENTDTQYF	TGTGCCAGCACCGTACAGGGTGAGAACACAGATACGCAGTATTTT
TRBV7-9	.	TRBJ1-3	.	CASSLGRGASGNTIYF	TGTGCCAGCAGCTTAGGCCGGGGGGCAAGTGGAAACACCATATATTTT
TRBV15	TRBD2	TRBJ2-3	few	CATSRDARTSEYTDTQYF	TGTGCCACCAGCAGGGATGCTCGGACTAGCGAATACACAGATACGCAGTATTTT
TRBV2	TRBD1	TRBJ2-7	.	CASSGQGGNEQYF	TGTGCCAGCAGTGGACAGGGGGGGAACGAGCAGTACTTC
TRBV27	TRBD1	TRBJ2-4	once	CASRAGTGASLAKNIQYF	TGTGCCAGCAGGGCCGGGACAGGGGCTTCCCTAGCCAAAAACATTCAGTACTTC
TRBV5-1	.	TRBJ2-1	.	CASSLDGVNEQFF	TGCGCCAGCAGCTTGGACGGGGTCAATGAGCAGTTCTTC
TRBV25-1	.	TRBJ2-1	.	CASSYGRTDYNEQFF	TGTGCCAGCAGTTACGGCAGAACAGACTACAATGAGCAGTTCTTC
TRBV29-1	.	TRBJ2-5	.	CSVVAELYQETQYF	TGCAGCGTTGTTGCAGAATTGTACCAAGAGACCCAGTACTTC
TRBV18	.	TRBJ2-7	once	CASSPRLTRDRETYEQYF	TGTGCCAGCTCACCCCGCCTAACGCGGGACAGAGAGACCTACGAGCAGTACTTC
TRBV7-9	TRBD2	TRBJ2-2	once	CASSLGPGLAGEGGELFF	TGTGCCAGCAGCTTAGGCCCGGGACTAGCGGGAGAAGGCGGGGAGCTGTTTTTT
TRBV7-2	.	TRBJ1-4	once	CASSLVRQGDEKLFF	TGTGCCAGCAGCTTAGTACGGCAGGGCGATGAAAAACTGTTTTTT
TRBV25-1	.	TRBJ1-5	.	CASSRKGSGNQPQHF	TGTGCCAGCAGCCGGAAGGGGTCAGGCAATCAGCCCCAGCATTTT
TRBV19	.	TRBJ2-7	.	CASSSRAESSYEQYF	TGTGCCAGTAGTTCCCGAGCGGAGAGCTCCTACGAGCAGTACTTC
TRBV10-1	.	TRBJ2-5	.	CASSFNRAEGTQYF	TGCGCCAGCAGCTTCAACAGGGCCGAGGGGACCCAGTACTTC
TRBV10-3	.	TRBJ2-4	.	CAIMGNRTLAKNIQYF	TGTGCCATCATGGGTAACAGGACGTTAGCCAAAAACATTCAGTACTTC
TRBV7-9	TRBD2	TRBJ2-2	.	CASSPVSGRAGGGELFF	TGTGCCAGCAGCCCTGTTAGCGGGAGGGCCGGGGGGGGAGAGCTGTTTTTT
TRBV21-1	.	TRBJ2-6	.	CASSLQVNRAPGANVLTF	TGTGCCAGCAGCCTACAGGTCAACAGGGCCCCTGGGGCCAACGTCCTGACTTTC